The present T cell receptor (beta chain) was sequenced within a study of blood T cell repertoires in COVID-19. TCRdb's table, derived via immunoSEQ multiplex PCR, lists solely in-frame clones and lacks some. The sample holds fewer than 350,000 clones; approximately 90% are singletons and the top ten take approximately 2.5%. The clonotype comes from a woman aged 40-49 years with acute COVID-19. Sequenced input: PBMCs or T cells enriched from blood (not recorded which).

CDR3 DNA: TGTGCCAGCGCGACAGACAGAACCTACGAGCAGTACTTC. This encodes CASATDRTYEQYF. The V call is TRBV7-2, the J call TRBJ2-7; D perhaps matches TRBD1 (5 bases). CDR3 size: 13 residues. With 8 bases removed from V and 2 bases from J, the gap between germline ends came to 13 bases. Germline V gene lookup returns CDR1 SGHTA and CDR2 FQGNSA.